The 7 T cell receptor beta chains reported below all come from one sample, sequenced in a study of identical twins. TCRdb processed the 5' RACE reads anew with MiXCR; each CDR3 protein has one entry. Seen here are about 700,000 distinct CDR3 sequences, approximately 6% observed once, and the top ten hold about 2%. The sample was naive T cells sorted from blood. The receptors originated from a man younger than 35 in good health.

This chain uses TRBV5-5 with TRBJ2-1; 13 bases align to TRBD2. This CDR3 has 17 amino acids. Looked up from germline, CDR1 is SGHKS and CDR2 is YYEKEE (reference sequence). V shed 3 bases and J 2 bases; nucleotides not matched to a gene: 5. CDR3: CASSSGTSGIAYNEQFF. The CDR3, as DNA: TGTGCCAGCAGCTCCGGGACTAGCGGGATCGCCTACAATGAGCAGTTCTTC.

This clonotype has at least ten counts. The gene calls are TRBV5-1 and TRBJ2-2; D gene unclear. This CDR3 has 14 amino acids. V dropped 6 bases and J dropped 0 bases, with 9 bases sitting between them. Germline V gene sequence: CDR1 SGHRS, CDR2 YFSETQ. The CDR3: CASKADANTGELFF. In DNA, the CDR3 is TGCGCCAGCAAAGCAGACGCGAACACCGGGGAGCTGTTTTTT.

This clonotype was observed many times. The V call is TRBV6-5, the J call TRBJ1-5; D is perhaps TRBD1 (6 bases). The CDR3 length is 15 residues. Germline assignment: CDR1 MNHEY and CDR2 SVGAGI. V gave up 2 bases and J gave up 3 bases, with 11 bases separating them. CDR3 nucleotides: TGTGCCAGCAGTTACAAGGGACAAAACAATCAGCCCCAGCATTTT. It is translated as CASSYKGQNNQPQHF.

The V call is TRBV7-9, the J call TRBJ2-1; D assignment may be TRBD1 or TRBD2 (5 bases each). Between the trimmed V and J ends, which lost 0 bases and 9 bases, there was a span of 12 bases. The CDR3 is made up of 14 amino acids. The germline V gene has CDR1 SEHNR and CDR2 FQNEAQ (reference sequence). For the CDR3, the DNA is TGTGCCAGCAGCTTAGCTTCCTGGGGGAGTGAGCAGTTCTTC. Amino acid sequence: CASSLASWGSEQFF.

This clonotype was detected ten times or more. This sequence joins TRBV29-1 and TRBJ1-2; D gene uncertain. Germline assignment: CDR1 SQVTM and CDR2 ANQGSEA. The CDR3 length is 16 residues. V was cut by 5 bases and J by 0 bases, with 19 bases left in between. The chain's CDR3 is CSVHHVVQPANYGYTF. The CDR3 DNA is TGCAGCGTTCATCATGTCGTGCAGCCAGCTAACTATGGCTACACCTTC.

This clonotype was seen at least ten times. V is TRBV5-1 and J is TRBJ2-1, with D unclear. V was pared by 0 bases and J by 9 bases, with 13 bases between. This CDR3 comprises 14 residues. Germline V lookup: CDR1 SGHRS, CDR2 YFSETQ. The CDR3 region has the DNA TGCGCCAGCAGCTTGGTCTACCAAGACGGTGAGCAGTTCTTC. Its protein is CASSLVYQDGEQFF. The full variable domain, completed using reference TRBV5-1 and TRBJ2-1, is KAGVTQTPRYLIKTRGQQVTLSCSPISGHRSVSWYQQTPGQGLQFLFEYFSETQRNKGNFPGRFSGRQFSNSRSEMNVSTLELGDSALYLCASSLVYQDGEQFFGPGTRLTVL.

V gene TRBV4-3 combines with J gene TRBJ2-7, with TRBD1 matching over 9 bases. The germline CDR1 and CDR2 sequences are LGHNA and YSLEER. J gave up 2 bases and V 5 bases, and 4 bases lay outside the gene matches. This CDR3 contains 14 residues. CDR3 in DNA: TGCGCCAGCAGCGCGACAGGGGGAACCTACGAGCAGTACTTC. Residues: CASSATGGTYEQYF.